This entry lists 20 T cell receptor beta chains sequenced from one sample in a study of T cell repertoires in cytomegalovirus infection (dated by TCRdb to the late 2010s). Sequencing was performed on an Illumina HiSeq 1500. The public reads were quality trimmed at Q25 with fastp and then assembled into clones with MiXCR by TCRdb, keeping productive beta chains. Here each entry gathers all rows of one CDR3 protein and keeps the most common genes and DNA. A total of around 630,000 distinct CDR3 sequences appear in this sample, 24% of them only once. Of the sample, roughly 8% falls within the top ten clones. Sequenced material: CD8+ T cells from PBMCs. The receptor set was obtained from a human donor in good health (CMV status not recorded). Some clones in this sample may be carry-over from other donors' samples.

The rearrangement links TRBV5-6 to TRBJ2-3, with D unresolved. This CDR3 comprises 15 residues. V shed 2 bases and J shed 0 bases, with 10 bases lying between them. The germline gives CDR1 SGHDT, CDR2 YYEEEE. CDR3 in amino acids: CASSFDSPSTDTQYF. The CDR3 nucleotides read TGTGCCAGCAGCTTTGACTCGCCAAGCACAGATACGCAGTATTTT.

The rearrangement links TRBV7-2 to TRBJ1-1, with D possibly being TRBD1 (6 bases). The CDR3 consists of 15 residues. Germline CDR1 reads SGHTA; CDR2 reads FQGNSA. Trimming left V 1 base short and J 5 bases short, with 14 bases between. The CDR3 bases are TGTGCCAGCAGCTTAGGGGTACGGGGGCGGACTGAAGCTTTCTTT. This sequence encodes CASSLGVRGRTEAFF.

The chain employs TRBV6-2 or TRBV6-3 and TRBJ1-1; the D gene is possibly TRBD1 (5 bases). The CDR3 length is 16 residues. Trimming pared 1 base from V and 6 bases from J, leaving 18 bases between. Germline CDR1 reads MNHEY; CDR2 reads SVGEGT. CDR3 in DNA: TGTGCCAGCAGTTACTGGGGGGAGAACCTCGGTCCTGAAGCTTTCTTT. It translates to CASSYWGENLGPEAFF.

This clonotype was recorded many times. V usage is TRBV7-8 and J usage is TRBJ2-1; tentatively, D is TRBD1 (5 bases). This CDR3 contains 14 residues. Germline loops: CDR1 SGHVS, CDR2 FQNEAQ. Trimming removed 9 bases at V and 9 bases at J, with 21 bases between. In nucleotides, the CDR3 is TGTGCCAGTCCCCCCACCAGGGAAAACATTGAGCAGTTCTTC. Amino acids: CASPPTRENIEQFF.

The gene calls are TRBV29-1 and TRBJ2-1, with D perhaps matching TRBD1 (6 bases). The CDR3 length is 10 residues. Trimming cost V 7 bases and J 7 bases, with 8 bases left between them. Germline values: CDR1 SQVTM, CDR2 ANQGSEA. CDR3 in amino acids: CSAGQNEQFF. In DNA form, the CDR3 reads TGCAGCGCAGGACAGAATGAGCAGTTCTTC.

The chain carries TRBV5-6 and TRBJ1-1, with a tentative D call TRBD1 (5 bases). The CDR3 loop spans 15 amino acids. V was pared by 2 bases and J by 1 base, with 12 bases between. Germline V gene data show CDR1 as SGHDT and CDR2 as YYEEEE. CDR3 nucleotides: TGTGCCAGCAGCTTACTGTACAGGCCGAACACTGAAGCTTTCTTT. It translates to CASSLLYRPNTEAFF. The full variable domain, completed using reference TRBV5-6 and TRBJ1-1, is DAGVTQSPTHLIKTRGQQVTLRCSPKSGHDTVSWYQQALGQGPQFIFQYYEEEERQRGNFPDRFSGHQFPNYSSELNVNALLLGDSALYLCASSLLYRPNTEAFFGQGTRLTVV.

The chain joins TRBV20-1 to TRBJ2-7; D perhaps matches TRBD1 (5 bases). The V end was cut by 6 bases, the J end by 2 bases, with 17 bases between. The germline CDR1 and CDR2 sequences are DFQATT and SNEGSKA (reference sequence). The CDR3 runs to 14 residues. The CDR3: CSAERAWGTYEQYF. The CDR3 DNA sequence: TGCAGTGCGGAACGGGCCTGGGGCACCTACGAGCAGTACTTC.

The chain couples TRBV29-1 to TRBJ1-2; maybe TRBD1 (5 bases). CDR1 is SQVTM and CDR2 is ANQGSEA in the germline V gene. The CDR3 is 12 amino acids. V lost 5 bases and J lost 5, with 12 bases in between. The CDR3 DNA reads TGCAGCGTTCCCCAGGGAAGGTATGGCTACACCTTC. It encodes CSVPQGRYGYTF.

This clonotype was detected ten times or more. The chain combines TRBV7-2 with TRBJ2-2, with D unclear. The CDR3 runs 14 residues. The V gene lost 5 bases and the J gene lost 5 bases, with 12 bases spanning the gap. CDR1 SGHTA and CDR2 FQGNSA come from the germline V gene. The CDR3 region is CASSPQQVTGELFF. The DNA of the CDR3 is TGTGCCAGCAGCCCCCAGCAGGTTACCGGGGAGCTGTTTTTT.

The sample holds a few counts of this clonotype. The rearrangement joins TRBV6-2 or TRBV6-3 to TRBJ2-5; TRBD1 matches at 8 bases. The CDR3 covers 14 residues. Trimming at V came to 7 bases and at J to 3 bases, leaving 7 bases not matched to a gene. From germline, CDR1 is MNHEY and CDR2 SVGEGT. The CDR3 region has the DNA TGTGCCAGCAAGGCCGGGGACAGGAAAGAGACCCAGTACTTC. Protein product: CASKAGDRKETQYF.

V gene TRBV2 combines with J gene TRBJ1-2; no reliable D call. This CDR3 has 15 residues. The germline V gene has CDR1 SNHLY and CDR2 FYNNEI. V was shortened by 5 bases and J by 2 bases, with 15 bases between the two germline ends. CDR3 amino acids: CASSPTEEANYGYTF. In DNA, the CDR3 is TGTGCCAGCAGTCCCACTGAGGAGGCAAACTATGGCTACACCTTC.

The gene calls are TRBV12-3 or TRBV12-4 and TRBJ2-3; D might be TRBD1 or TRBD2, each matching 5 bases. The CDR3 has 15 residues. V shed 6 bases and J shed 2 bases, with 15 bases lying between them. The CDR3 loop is CASSTGTINTDTQYF. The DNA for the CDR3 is TGTGCCAGCAGCACGGGGACCATTAACACAGATACGCAGTATTTT.

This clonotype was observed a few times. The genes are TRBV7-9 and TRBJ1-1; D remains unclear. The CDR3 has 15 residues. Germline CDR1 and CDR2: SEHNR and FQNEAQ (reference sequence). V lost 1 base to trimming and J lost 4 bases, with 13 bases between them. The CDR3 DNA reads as TGTGCCAGCAGCTTAGGACGGGATTATGGCACTGAAGCTTTCTTT. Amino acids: CASSLGRDYGTEAFF.

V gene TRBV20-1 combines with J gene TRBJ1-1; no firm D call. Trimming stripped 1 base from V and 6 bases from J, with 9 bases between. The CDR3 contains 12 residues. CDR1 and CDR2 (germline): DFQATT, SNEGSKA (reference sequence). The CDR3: CSARAQAPEAFF. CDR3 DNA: TGCAGTGCTAGAGCCCAGGCCCCTGAAGCTTTCTTT.

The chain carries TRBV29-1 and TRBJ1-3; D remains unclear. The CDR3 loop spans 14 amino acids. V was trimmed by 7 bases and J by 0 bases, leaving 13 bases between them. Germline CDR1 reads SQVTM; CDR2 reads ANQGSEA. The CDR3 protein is CSAASQHSGNTIYF. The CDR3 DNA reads TGCAGCGCCGCTTCACAGCACTCTGGAAACACCATATATTTT. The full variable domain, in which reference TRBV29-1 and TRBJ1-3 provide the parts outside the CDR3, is SAVISQKPSRDICQRGTSLTIQCQVDSQVTMMFWYRQQPGQSLTLIATANQGSEATYESGFVIDKFPISRPNLTFSTLTVSNMSPEDSSIYLCSAASQHSGNTIYFGEGSWLTVV.

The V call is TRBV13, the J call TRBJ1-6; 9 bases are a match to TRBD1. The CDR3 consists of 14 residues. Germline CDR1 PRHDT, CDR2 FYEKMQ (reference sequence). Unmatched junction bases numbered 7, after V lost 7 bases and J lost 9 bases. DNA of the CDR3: TGTGCCAGCACCTCGGGGACAGGGAGTTCACCCCTCCACTTT. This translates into CASTSGTGSSPLHF.

The CDR3 protein is CASSPTGESAEAFF. The CDR3 DNA sequence: TGTGCCAGCAGCCCGACAGGGGAATCCGCTGAAGCTTTCTTT. This chain connects TRBV14 to TRBJ1-1; TRBD1 matches 8 bases. J lost 6 bases, V lost 4 bases, and 7 bases had no gene match. Germline values: CDR1 SGHDN, CDR2 FVKESK. This CDR3 is 14 amino acids long.

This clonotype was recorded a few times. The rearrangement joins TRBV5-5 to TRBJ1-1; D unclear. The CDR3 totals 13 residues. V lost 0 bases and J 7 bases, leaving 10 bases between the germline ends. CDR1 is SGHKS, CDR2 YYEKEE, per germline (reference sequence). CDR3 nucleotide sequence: TGTGCCAGCAGCTTGGCCAAGAAGAATGAAGCTTTCTTT. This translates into CASSLAKKNEAFF.

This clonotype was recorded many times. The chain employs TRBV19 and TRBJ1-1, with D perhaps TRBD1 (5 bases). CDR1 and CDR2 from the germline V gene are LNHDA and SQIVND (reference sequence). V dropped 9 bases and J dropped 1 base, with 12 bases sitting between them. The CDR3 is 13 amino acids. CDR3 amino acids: CASSFGQNTEAFF. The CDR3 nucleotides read TGTGCCAGCAGCTTCGGACAGAACACTGAAGCTTTCTTT.

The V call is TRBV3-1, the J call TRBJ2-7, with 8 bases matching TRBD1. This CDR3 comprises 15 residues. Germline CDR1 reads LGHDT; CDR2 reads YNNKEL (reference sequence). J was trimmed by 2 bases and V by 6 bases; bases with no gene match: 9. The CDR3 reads CASRRRRTGPYEQYF. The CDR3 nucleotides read TGTGCCAGCAGACGACGCAGGACAGGGCCCTACGAGCAGTACTTC.